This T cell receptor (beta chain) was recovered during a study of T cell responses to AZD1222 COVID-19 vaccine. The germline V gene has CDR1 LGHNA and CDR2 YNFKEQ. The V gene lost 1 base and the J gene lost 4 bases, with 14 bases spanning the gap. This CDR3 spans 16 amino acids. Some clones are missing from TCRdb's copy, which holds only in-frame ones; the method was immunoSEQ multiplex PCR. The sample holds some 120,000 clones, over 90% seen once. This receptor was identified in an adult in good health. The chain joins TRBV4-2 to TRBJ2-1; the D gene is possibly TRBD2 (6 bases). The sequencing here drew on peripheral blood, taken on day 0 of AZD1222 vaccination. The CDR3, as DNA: TGTGCCAGCAGCCAAGTCGTATCTAGCGCTTACAATGAGCAGTTCTTC. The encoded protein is CASSQVVSSAYNEQFF.